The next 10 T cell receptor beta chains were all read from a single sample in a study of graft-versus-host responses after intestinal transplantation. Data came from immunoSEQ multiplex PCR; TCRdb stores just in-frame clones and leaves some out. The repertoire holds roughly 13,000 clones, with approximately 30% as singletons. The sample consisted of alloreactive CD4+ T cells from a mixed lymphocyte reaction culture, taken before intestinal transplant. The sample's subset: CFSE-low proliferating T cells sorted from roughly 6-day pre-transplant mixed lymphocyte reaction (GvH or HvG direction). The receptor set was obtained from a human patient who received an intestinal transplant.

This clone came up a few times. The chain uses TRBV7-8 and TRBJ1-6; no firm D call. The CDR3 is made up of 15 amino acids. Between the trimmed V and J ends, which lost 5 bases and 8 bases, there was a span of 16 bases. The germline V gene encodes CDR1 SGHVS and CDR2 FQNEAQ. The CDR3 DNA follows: TGTGCCAGCAGCCCAGCCGGATGGAGGGATTCACCCCTCCACTTT. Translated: CASSPAGWRDSPLHF. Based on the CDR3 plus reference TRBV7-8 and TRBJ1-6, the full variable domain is GAGVSQSPRYKVAKRGQDVALRCDPISGHVSLFWYQQALGQGPEFLTYFQNEAQLDKSGLPSDRFFAERPEGSVSTLKIQRTQQEDSAVYLCASSPAGWRDSPLHFGNGTRLTVT.

CDR3 sequence (DNA): TGTGCCAGCAGCCCCGGAGGGGCCAGCTCCTACAATGAGCAGTTCTTC. It is translated as CASSPGGASSYNEQFF. The J gene is TRBJ2-1, the V gene TRBV7-8; possibly TRBD2 for D (6 bases). V shed 5 bases and J shed 0 bases, with 14 bases lying between them. The CDR3 consists of 16 residues. Germline V CDR1 and CDR2: SGHVS, FQNEAQ.

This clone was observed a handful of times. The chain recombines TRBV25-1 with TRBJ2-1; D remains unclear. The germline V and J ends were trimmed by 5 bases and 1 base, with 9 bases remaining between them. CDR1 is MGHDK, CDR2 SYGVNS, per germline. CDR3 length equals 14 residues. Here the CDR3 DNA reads TGTGCCAGCAGTTCTCGGGCTTCCTACAATGAGCAGTTCTTC. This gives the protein CASSSRASYNEQFF.

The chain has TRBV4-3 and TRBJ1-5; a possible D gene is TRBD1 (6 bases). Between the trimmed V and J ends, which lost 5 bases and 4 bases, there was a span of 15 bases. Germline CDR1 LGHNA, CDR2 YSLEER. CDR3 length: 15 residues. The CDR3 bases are TGCGCCAGCAGCTCCTGGACAGAAAGGAATCAGCCCCAGCATTTT. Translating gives CASSSWTERNQPQHF.

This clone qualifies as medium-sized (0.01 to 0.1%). This CDR3 reads CASSLLNTEAFF. The CDR3 DNA reads TGTGCCAGCAGTTTATTGAACACTGAAGCTTTCTTT. The chain has TRBV28 and TRBJ1-1; D is unresolved. The CDR3 totals 12 residues. V was shortened by 1 base and J by 0 bases, with 0 bases between the two germline ends. The germline CDR1 and CDR2 sequences are MDHEN and SYDVKM.

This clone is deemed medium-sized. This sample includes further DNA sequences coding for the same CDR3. The CDR3 DNA reads as TGTGCCAGCAGGCAGGACAGCAATCAGCCCCAGCATTTT. This gives the protein CASRQDSNQPQHF. This chain connects TRBV6-5 to TRBJ1-5; D is uncertain. Germline-derived CDR1 and CDR2 are MNHEY and SVGAGI. Trimming removed 6 bases at V and 1 base at J, with 7 bases between. This CDR3 spans 13 amino acids.

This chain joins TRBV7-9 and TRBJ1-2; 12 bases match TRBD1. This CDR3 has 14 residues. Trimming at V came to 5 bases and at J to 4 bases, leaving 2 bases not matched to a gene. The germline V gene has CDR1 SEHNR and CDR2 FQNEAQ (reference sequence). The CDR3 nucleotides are TGTGCCAGCAGCCAGGGACAGGGGGCCTATGGCTACACCTTC. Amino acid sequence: CASSQGQGAYGYTF.

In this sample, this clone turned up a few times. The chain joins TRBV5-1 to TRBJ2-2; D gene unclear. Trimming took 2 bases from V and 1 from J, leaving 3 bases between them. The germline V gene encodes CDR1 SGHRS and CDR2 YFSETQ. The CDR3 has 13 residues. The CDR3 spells CASSLMNTGELFF. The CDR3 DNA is TGCGCCAGCAGCTTAATGAACACCGGGGAGCTGTTTTTT.

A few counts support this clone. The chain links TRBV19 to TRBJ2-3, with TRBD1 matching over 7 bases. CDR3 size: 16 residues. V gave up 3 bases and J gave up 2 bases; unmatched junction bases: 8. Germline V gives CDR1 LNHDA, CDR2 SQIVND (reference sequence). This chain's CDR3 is CASSIAYDRVTDTQYF. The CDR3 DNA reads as TGTGCCAGTAGTATTGCTTACGACAGGGTCACAGATACGCAGTATTTT.

The CDR3 nucleotides read TGTGCCACCAGCAGAGATAAGGGTGCAGCTGAAGCTTTCTTT. Translating it yields CATSRDKGAAEAFF. The rearrangement joins TRBV15 to TRBJ1-1; D unresolved. CDR3 length: 14 amino acids. Trimming took off 0 bases at V and 6 bases at J, with 11 bases between the two ends. Germline values: CDR1 LNHNV, CDR2 YYDKDF (reference sequence).